These 9 T cell receptor beta chains came from one sample sequenced in a study of blood T cell repertoires in COVID-19. TCRdb's copy holds only in-frame clones and misses some; the assay was immunoSEQ multiplex PCR. The data show approximately 180,000 clones, with about 88% seen just once and roughly 2.4% held by the top ten. The specimen was PBMCs or T cells enriched from blood (not recorded which). The receptors here all came from a woman in her 40s with acute COVID-19.

The J gene is TRBJ1-4, the V gene TRBV21-1. TRBV21-1 is a documented pseudogene. This CDR3 contains 13 residues. For the CDR3, the DNA is TGTGCCAGCAGCAATGGGGCGGGAGAAAAACTGTTTTTT. Protein product: CASSNGAGEKLFF.

The rearrangement links TRBV9 to TRBJ2-7; 7 bases agree with TRBD1. From germline, CDR1 is SGDLS and CDR2 YYNGEE. This CDR3 comprises 17 residues. V dropped 4 bases and J dropped 1; count of bases not matched to a gene: 14. CDR3 region: CASSPRPIRQGSYEQYF. CDR3 in DNA: TGTGCCAGCAGCCCGAGACCGATAAGACAGGGATCCTACGAGCAGTACTTC. The complete variable domain, with remaining parts taken from reference TRBV9 and TRBJ2-7, reads DSGVTQTPKHLITATGQRVTLRCSPRSGDLSVYWYQQSLDQGLQFLIQYYNGEERAKGNILERFSAQQFPDLHSELNLSSLELGDSALYFCASSPRPIRQGSYEQYFGPGTRLTVT.

The chain has TRBV7-9 and TRBJ2-5; D uncertain. The length of the CDR3 is 15 residues. Trimming pared 0 bases from V and 5 bases from J, leaving 13 bases between. Germline CDR1 is SEHNR and CDR2 is FQNEAQ (reference sequence). CDR3 sequence reads: CASSLALLPSETQYF. The CDR3 bases are TGTGCCAGCAGCTTAGCGCTCCTACCCTCGGAGACCCAGTACTTC.

This clone was detected a few times. This chain joins TRBV10-1 and TRBJ2-2, with 7 bases aligning to TRBD1. Trimming took 6 bases from V and 5 from J; bases not matched to a gene: 3. CDR1 and CDR2 (germline): WNHNN, SYGVQD (reference sequence). This CDR3 has 13 residues. CDR3 coding DNA: TGCGCCAGCAGCGAACAGGGGACCGGGGAGCTGTTTTTT. Translated, it gives CASSEQGTGELFF.

This clone has just a few counts. The rearrangement joins TRBV19 to TRBJ1-6; 11 nucleotides line up with TRBD1. In germline, CDR1 is LNHDA, CDR2 SQIVND (reference sequence). The CDR3 covers 14 residues. The junction had 5 bases not matched to a gene; V was cut back by 7 bases and J by 9 bases. This CDR3 is CASKNGQGASPLHF. The DNA of the CDR3 is TGTGCCAGTAAAAACGGACAGGGGGCTTCACCCCTCCACTTT.

The gene calls are TRBV2 and TRBJ2-7, with 7 bases lining up with TRBD1. The CDR3 has 13 amino acids. V lost 6 bases and J lost 7; bases outside the gene matches: 9. CDR1 and CDR2 from the germline V gene are SNHLY and FYNNEI. CDR3 sequence (DNA): TGTGCCAGCAGCTACAAGGGGGCCGGGGAGCAGTACTTC. Amino acid sequence: CASSYKGAGEQYF.

V gene TRBV7-6 combines with J gene TRBJ2-1, with 12 positions matching TRBD2. The CDR3 runs to 15 residues. Germline V gene sequence: CDR1 SGHVS, CDR2 FNYEAQ. V shed 1 base, J shed 10 bases, and the junction held 5 bases outside the gene matches. This CDR3 reads CASSLGLAGADEQFF. The CDR3 DNA is TGTGCCAGCAGCTTAGGACTAGCGGGAGCGGACGAGCAGTTCTTC.

This clone was seen a few times. V is TRBV19 and J is TRBJ1-6, with 9 bases lining up with TRBD1. The ends lost 7 bases at V and 4 bases at J; junction bases unmatched: 11. CDR3 size: 17 residues. In germline, CDR1 is LNHDA, CDR2 SQIVND (reference sequence). CDR3 protein: CASNPNRGPEYNSPLHF. CDR3 nucleotides: TGTGCCAGTAATCCAAACAGGGGGCCGGAATATAATTCACCCCTCCACTTT.

This clone came up once. V and J are TRBV11-2 and TRBJ1-3; D not resolved. CDR1 is SGHAT, CDR2 FQNNGV, per germline. With 0 bases removed from V and 4 bases from J, the gap between germline ends came to 7 bases. The CDR3 contains 14 residues. The CDR3 loop reads CASSLERSGNTIYF. The CDR3 bases are TGTGCCAGCAGCTTAGAGCGGTCCGGAAACACCATATATTTT.